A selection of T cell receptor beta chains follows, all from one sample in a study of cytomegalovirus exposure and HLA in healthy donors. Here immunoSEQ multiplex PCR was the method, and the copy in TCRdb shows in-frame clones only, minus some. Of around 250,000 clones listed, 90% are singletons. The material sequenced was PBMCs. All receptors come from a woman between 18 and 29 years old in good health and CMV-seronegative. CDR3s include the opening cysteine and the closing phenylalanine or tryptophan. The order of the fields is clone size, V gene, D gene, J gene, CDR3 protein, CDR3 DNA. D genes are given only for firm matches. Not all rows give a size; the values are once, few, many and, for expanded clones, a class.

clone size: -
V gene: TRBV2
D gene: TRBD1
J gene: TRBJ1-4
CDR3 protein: CASRNRGRLLSEKLFF
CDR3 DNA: TGTGCCAGCAGAAACAGGGGGCGCCTGCTAAGCGAAAAACTGTTTTTT

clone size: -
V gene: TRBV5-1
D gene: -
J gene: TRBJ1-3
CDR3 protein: CASSFSPGVHGNTIYF
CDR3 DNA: TGCGCCAGCAGCTTTAGCCCAGGGGTCCACGGAAACACCATATATTTT

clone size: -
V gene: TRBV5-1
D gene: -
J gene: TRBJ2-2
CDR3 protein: CASSLKQGGGGELFF
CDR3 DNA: TGCGCCAGCAGCTTGAAACAGGGCGGCGGCGGGGAGCTGTTTTTT

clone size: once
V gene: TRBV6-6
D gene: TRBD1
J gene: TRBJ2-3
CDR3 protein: CASSYQGARTDTQYF
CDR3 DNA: TGTGCCAGCAGTTACCAGGGGGCGCGAACAGATACGCAGTATTTT

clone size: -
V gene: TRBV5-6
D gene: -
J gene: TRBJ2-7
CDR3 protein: CASSLSVGLYEQYF
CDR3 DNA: TGTGCCAGCAGCTTGTCAGTTGGGCTCTACGAGCAGTACTTC

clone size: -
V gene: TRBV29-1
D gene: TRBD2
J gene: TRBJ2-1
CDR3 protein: CSPLLRGASSYNEQFF
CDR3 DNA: TGCAGCCCGCTACTGCGGGGGGCGAGCTCCTACAATGAGCAGTTCTTC

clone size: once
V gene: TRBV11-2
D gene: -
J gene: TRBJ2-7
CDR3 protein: CASSLSDEQYF
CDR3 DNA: TGTGCCAGCAGCTTAAGCGACGAGCAGTACTTC

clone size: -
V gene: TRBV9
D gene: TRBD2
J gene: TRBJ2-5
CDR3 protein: CASSVGLAGGQETQYF
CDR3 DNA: TGTGCCAGCAGCGTAGGTCTAGCGGGGGGTCAAGAGACCCAGTACTTC

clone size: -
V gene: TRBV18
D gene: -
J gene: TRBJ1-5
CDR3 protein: CASSPGHNQPQHF
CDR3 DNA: TGTGCCAGCTCACCGGGACACAATCAGCCCCAGCATTTT

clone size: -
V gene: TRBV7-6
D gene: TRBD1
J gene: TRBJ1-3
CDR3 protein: CASSPGTGRGNTIYF
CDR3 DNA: TGTGCCAGCAGCCCCGGGACAGGGAGAGGAAACACCATATATTTT

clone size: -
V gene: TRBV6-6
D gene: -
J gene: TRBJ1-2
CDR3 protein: CASSALPGQGYGYTF
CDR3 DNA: TGTGCCAGCAGTGCACTCCCGGGGCAGGGGTATGGCTACACCTTC

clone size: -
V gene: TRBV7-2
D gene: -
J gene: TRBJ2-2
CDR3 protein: CASSPLPTGELFF
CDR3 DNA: TGTGCCAGCAGCCCCCTCCCCACCGGGGAGCTGTTTTTT

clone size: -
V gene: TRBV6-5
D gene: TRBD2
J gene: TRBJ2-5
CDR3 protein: CATVVAGGPQTQYF
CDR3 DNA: TGTGCCACCGTAGTAGCGGGGGGGCCTCAGACCCAGTACTTC

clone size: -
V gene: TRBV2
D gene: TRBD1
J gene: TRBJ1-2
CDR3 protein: CASARAGDRGIGYTF
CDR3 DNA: TGTGCCAGTGCCCGGGCCGGGGACAGGGGTATTGGCTACACCTTC

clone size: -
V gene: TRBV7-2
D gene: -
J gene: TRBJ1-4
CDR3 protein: CASSSVGQGSEKLFF
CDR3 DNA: TGTGCCAGCAGCTCGGTTGGGCAGGGGAGTGAAAAACTGTTTTTT

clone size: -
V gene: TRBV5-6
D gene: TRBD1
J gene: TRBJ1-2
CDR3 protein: CASRDTDRGDYGYTF
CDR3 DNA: TGTGCCAGCAGGGATACCGACAGGGGGGACTATGGCTACACCTTC

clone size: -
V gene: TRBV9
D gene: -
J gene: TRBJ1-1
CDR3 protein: CASSDRQNTEAFF
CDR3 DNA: TGTGCCAGCAGCGACAGACAGAACACTGAAGCTTTCTTT

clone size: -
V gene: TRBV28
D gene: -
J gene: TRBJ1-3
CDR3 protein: CASSSPQGPVGNTIYF
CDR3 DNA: TGTGCCAGCAGTTCCCCACAGGGTCCGGTGGGAAACACCATATATTTT

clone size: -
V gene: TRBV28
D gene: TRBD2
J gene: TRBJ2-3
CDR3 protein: CASSLSVGGTSMTDTQYF
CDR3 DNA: TGTGCCAGCAGTTTAAGTGTAGGCGGGACTAGCATGACAGATACGCAGTATTTT

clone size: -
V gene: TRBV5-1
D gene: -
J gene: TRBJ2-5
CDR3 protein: CASSLVAGATLQETQYF
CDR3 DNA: TGCGCCAGCAGCTTGGTCGCGGGGGCAACGCTACAAGAGACCCAGTACTTC

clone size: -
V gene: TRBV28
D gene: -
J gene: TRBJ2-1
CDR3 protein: CASSSPGRGNANNEQFF
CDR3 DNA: TGTGCCAGCAGTTCCCCTGGCCGCGGTAATGCTAACAATGAGCAGTTCTTC

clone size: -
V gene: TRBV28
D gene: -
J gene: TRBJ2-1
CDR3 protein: CASSLAGAVNEQFF
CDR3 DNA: TGTGCCAGCAGTTTGGCGGGGGCTGTCAATGAGCAGTTCTTC

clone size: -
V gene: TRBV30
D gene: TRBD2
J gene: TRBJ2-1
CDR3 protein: CAWSHGGLAVSNEQFF
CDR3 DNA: TGTGCCTGGAGTCATGGGGGACTAGCGGTTAGCAATGAGCAGTTCTTC

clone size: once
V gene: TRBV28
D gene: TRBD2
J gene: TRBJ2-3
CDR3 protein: CASSPRGGATDTQYF
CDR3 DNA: TGTGCCAGCAGTCCGCGGGGGGGGGCCACAGATACGCAGTATTTT

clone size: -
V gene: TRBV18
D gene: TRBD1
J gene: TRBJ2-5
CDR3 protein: CASSSNRGRQETQYF
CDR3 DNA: TGTGCCAGCTCATCCAACAGGGGGCGGCAAGAGACCCAGTACTTC

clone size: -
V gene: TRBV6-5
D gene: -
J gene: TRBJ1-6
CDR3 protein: CASSYSSQGNSPLHF
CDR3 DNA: TGTGCCAGCAGTTACTCGAGCCAGGGGAATTCACCCCTCCACTTT

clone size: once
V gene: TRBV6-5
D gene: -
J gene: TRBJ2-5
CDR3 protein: CASSYSERETQYF
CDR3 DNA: TGTGCCAGCAGTTACTCTGAGCGGGAGACCCAGTACTTC

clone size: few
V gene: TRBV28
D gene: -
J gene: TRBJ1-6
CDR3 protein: CASSSTGNNSPLHF
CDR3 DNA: TGTGCCAGCAGTTCGACGGGGAACAATTCACCCCTCCACTTT

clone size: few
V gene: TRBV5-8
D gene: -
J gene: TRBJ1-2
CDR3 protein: CASSLAGDANYGYTF
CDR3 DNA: TGTGCCAGCAGCTTGGCGGGTGACGCTAACTATGGCTACACCTTC

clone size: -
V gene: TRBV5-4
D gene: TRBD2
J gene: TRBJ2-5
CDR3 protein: CASSSGLDETQYF
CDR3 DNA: TGTGCCAGCAGCTCTGGACTAGACGAGACCCAGTACTTC

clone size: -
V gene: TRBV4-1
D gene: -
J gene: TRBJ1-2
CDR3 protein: CASSQTDYGYTF
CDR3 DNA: TGCGCCAGCAGCCAAACTGACTATGGCTACACCTTC

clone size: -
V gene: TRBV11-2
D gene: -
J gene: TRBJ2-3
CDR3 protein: CASSLGLAGAGDTQYF
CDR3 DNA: TGTGCCAGCAGCTTAGGTTTGGCGGGGGCAGGGGATACGCAGTATTTT

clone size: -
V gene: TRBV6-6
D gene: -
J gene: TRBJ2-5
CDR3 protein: CASSRIQAEETQYF
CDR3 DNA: TGTGCCAGCAGCCGAATACAGGCAGAAGAGACCCAGTACTTC

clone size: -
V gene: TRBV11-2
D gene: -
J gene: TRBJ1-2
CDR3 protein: CASSPLMGARSYGYTF
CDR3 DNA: TGTGCCAGCAGCCCTCTTATGGGAGCGCGGTCTTATGGCTACACCTTC

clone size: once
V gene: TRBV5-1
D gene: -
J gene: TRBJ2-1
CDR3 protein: CASSSLRTIPKFF
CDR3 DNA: TGCGCCAGCAGCTCCCTTCGGACTATTCCAAAGTTCTTC

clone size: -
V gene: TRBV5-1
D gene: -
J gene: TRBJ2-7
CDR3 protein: CASSSQGPSYEQYF
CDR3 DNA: TGCGCCAGCAGCTCTCAGGGGCCCTCCTACGAGCAGTACTTC

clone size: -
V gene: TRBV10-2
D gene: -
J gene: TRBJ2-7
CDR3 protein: CASSEWGTGSYEQYF
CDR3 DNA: TGCGCCAGCAGTGAGTGGGGGACTGGTTCTTACGAGCAGTACTTC

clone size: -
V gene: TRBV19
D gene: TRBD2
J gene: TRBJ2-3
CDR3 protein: CASSAWTSGRHTDTQYF
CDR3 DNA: TGTGCCAGTAGTGCATGGACTAGCGGGAGACACACAGATACGCAGTATTTT

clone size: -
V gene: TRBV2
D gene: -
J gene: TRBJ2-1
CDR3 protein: CASRSRDSSSYNEQFF
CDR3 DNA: TGTGCCAGCAGAAGTAGAGACAGTAGCTCCTACAATGAGCAGTTCTTC

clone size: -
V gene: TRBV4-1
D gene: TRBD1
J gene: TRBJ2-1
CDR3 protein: CASSQDPGTGRIDEQFF
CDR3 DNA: TGCGCCAGCAGCCAAGACCCCGGGACAGGGAGGATCGATGAGCAGTTCTTC

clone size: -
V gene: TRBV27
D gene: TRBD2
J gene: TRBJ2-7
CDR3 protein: CASSLAGGPSYEQYF
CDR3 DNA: TGTGCCAGCAGTTTAGCGGGGGGGCCCTCCTACGAGCAGTACTTC

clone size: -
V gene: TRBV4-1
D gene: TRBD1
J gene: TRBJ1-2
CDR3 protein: CASSQPGTEVDNGYTF
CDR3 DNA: TGCGCCAGCAGCCAACCCGGGACAGAGGTAGACAACGGCTACACCTTC

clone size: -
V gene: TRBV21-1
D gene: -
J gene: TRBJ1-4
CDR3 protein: CASSKYRPNEKLFF
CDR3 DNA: TGTGCCAGCAGCAAATACAGACCTAATGAAAAACTGTTTTTT

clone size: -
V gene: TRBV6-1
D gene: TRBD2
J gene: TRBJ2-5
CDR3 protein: CATPSGGEETQYF
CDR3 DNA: TGTGCCACCCCTAGCGGGGGGGAAGAGACCCAGTACTTC